Shown below are 25 T cell receptor beta chains from a single sample sequenced in a study of blood T cell repertoires in COVID-19 (dated by TCRdb to between 2020 and 2021). The library was generated by the immunoSEQ multiplex PCR assay. TCRdb obtained this table from immuneACCESS and retained in-frame rearrangements with V and J assigned. These tables miss some clones; where compared with another copy, unresolved V genes account for less than half of the shortfall, and the remainder is unexplained. Present in this sample are 180,000 or so clones, about 86% of which were seen just once. Around 8.2% of the sample is taken by the ten largest. The sequenced material came from peripheral blood. The receptors were gathered from a man aged 55-75 years with acute or convalescent COVID-19.

V is TRBV30 and J is TRBJ1-6; perhaps TRBD1 as D (5 bases). The CDR3 extends over 14 amino acids. Trimming took 2 bases from V and 9 from J, leaving 14 bases between them. Germline loops: CDR1 GTSNPN, CDR2 SVGIG (reference sequence). CDR3 protein: CAWSPRGGVSPLHF. The CDR3 coding sequence is TGTGCCTGGAGTCCCCGGGGGGGAGTTTCACCCCTCCACTTT. The whole variable domain, remainder taken from reference TRBV30 and TRBJ1-6, is SQTIHQWPATLVQPVGSPLSLECTVEGTSNPNLYWYRQAAGRGLQLLFYSVGIGQISSEVPQNLSASRPQDRQFILSSKKLLLSDSGFYLCAWSPRGGVSPLHFGNGTRLTVT.

The chain links TRBV30 to TRBJ1-1; TRBD1 might be the D (6 bases). Trimming pared 7 bases from V and 1 base from J, leaving 10 bases between. The CDR3 consists of 12 residues. Per the germline V gene, CDR1 is GTSNPN and CDR2 is SVGIG (reference sequence). CDR3 in amino acids: CASNRENTEAFF. CDR3 DNA sequence: TGTGCCTCGAACAGGGAGAACACTGAAGCTTTCTTT.

The chain combines TRBV2 with TRBJ1-2, with 7 nucleotides matching TRBD1. With 4 bases clipped from V and 3 bases from J, the junction kept 5 bases outside the gene matches. The CDR3 is 14 residues long. Per germline, CDR1 SNHLY and CDR2 FYNNEI. CDR3 nucleotide sequence: TGTGCCAGCAGTGGACAGGGTAGGGACTATGGCTACACCTTC. This codes for CASSGQGRDYGYTF.

CDR3 coding DNA: TGTGCCAGCAGAGCGGACAGAGGGGCCTACGAGCAGTACTTC. It codes for CASRADRGAYEQYF. The chain uses TRBV6-5 and TRBJ2-7; maybe TRBD1 (6 bases). The V gene lost 6 bases and the J gene lost 2 bases, with 14 bases spanning the gap. The CDR3 totals 14 residues. Germline CDR1 reads MNHEY; CDR2 reads SVGAGI.

The V and J genes are TRBV6-1 and TRBJ1-4, with TRBD1 identical over 9 bases. Germline V gives CDR1 MNHNS, CDR2 SASEGT. The trim removed 3 bases at V and 1 base at J, leaving 0 bases unmatched. The CDR3 length is 15 residues. CDR3 DNA sequence: TGTGCCAGCAGTGAGACAGGGGGAACTAATGAAAAACTGTTTTTT. Translated: CASSETGGTNEKLFF.

The gene calls are TRBV18 and TRBJ1-2; D ambiguous. Trimming removed 4 bases from V and 3 bases from J, with 9 bases in between. The CDR3 contains 13 residues. Germline CDR1 and CDR2: KGHSH and LQKENI. The DNA for the CDR3 is TGTGCCAGCTCACTAACAGTGGACTATGGCTACACCTTC. Residues: CASSLTVDYGYTF.

In this sample, this clone turned up once. The rearrangement links TRBV28 to TRBJ1-4; tentative D call: TRBD1 (5 bases). V shed 8 bases and J shed 5 bases, with 12 bases lying between them. Germline values: CDR1 MDHEN, CDR2 SYDVKM. This CDR3 spans 13 amino acids. This chain's CDR3 is CASDGQGNEKLFF. CDR3 nucleotide sequence: TGTGCCAGCGATGGGCAGGGAAATGAAAAACTGTTTTTT.

The chain links TRBV15 to TRBJ1-3; D gene ambiguous. This CDR3 is 17 amino acids long. Trimming took off 1 base at V and 0 bases at J, with 13 bases between the two ends. CDR1 LNHNV and CDR2 YYDKDF come from the germline V gene (reference sequence). Written as DNA, the CDR3 is TGTGCCACCAGCAGAGCGGTTGGGCAATCCTCTGGAAACACCATATATTTT. As protein: CATSRAVGQSSGNTIYF.

This clone was detected a few times. The rearrangement joins TRBV2 to TRBJ1-4, with 7 bases aligning to TRBD1. V shed 6 bases and J 7 bases; nucleotides not matched to a gene: 11. The CDR3 has 15 amino acids. CDR1 is SNHLY, CDR2 FYNNEI, per germline. CDR3 sequence (DNA): TGTGCCAGCAGGCTGGAGACAGGGAGAGGTGAAAAACTGTTTTTT. This codes for CASRLETGRGEKLFF. Filled out from reference TRBV2 and TRBJ1-4, the complete variable domain reads EPEVTQTPSHQVTQMGQEVILRCVPISNHLYFYWYRQILGQKVEFLVSFYNNEISEKSEIFDDQFSVERPDGSNFTLKIRSTKLEDSAMYFCASRLETGRGEKLFFGSGTQLSVL.

The table lists this clone with a count of one. This chain uses TRBV7-3 with TRBJ2-3; 9 bases are shared with TRBD1. From germline, CDR1 is SGHTA and CDR2 FQGTGA. After removal of 5 bases from V and 0 bases from J, the junction contained 3 bases not matched to a gene. The CDR3 length is 15 residues. For the CDR3, the DNA is TGTGCCAGCAGCATGGACAGGGGTAGCACAGATACGCAGTATTTT. Residues: CASSMDRGSTDTQYF.

The rearrangement joins TRBV10-3 to TRBJ1-2; 9 bases align to TRBD1. The trim removed 10 bases at V and 4 bases at J, leaving 13 bases unmatched. CDR1 is ENHRY and CDR2 is SYGVKD in the germline V gene. The CDR3 has 15 amino acids. As DNA, the CDR3 is TGTGCCACCGAGAGGGACAGGGCCTCCGCCTATGGCTACACCTTC. Translation: CATERDRASAYGYTF.

This clone was counted a single time. The chain joins TRBV12-3 or TRBV12-4 to TRBJ1-1, with unresolved D. Trimming removed 3 bases at V and 4 bases at J, with 9 bases between. This CDR3 comprises 13 residues. The CDR3 region has the DNA TGTGCCAGCAGTTTCGGGTTGGCCACTGAAGCTTTCTTT. Translation gives CASSFGLATEAFF.

The chain combines TRBV5-1 with TRBJ2-5; possibly TRBD2 for D (6 bases). The CDR3 is made up of 17 amino acids. Between the trimmed V and J ends, which lost 5 bases and 2 bases, there was a span of 22 bases. Germline CDR1 and CDR2: SGHRS and YFSETQ. The CDR3 sequence: CASSAGILRELQETQYF. In nucleotides, the CDR3 is TGCGCCAGCAGTGCTGGGATACTGCGGGAACTACAAGAGACCCAGTACTTC.

This clone is a singleton in its sample. The V and J genes are TRBV28 and TRBJ1-2; D uncertain. V gave up 3 bases and J gave up 1 base, with 12 bases separating them. The CDR3 consists of 15 residues. The germline gives CDR1 MDHEN, CDR2 SYDVKM. The CDR3 loop is CASSFWQAGNYGYTF. CDR3 DNA: TGTGCCAGCAGTTTCTGGCAGGCCGGTAACTATGGCTACACCTTC.

This clone was seen more than once but under ten times. The V and J genes are TRBV28 and TRBJ2-3; TRBD2 matches 12 bases. The CDR3 loop spans 16 amino acids. Germline CDR1 reads MDHEN; CDR2 reads SYDVKM. With 3 bases clipped from V and 5 bases from J, the junction kept 6 bases outside the gene matches. CDR3 bases: TGTGCCAGCAGTTTCCGATTACTAGCGGGAGGAGATACGCAGTATTTT. Protein: CASSFRLLAGGDTQYF.

The chain links TRBV11-2 to TRBJ2-1; 8 bases are shared with TRBD2. V lost 5 bases, J lost 9 bases, and 12 bases stayed unmatched. The CDR3 covers 15 residues. Germline V gene data show CDR1 as SGHAT and CDR2 as FQNNGV. The CDR3 sequence: CASSALAGNHGEQFF. As DNA, the CDR3 is TGTGCCAGCAGCGCGCTAGCGGGTAATCACGGTGAGCAGTTCTTC.

This clone was recorded only once. The CDR3 spells CASSEMWGRGLSGELFF. The CDR3 DNA sequence: TGTGCCAGCAGTGAAATGTGGGGGCGAGGGTTGTCCGGGGAGCTGTTTTTT. V and J are TRBV6-1 and TRBJ2-2; perhaps TRBD1 as D (6 bases). With 2 bases removed from V and 6 bases from J, the gap between germline ends came to 19 bases. Germline lookup yields CDR1 MNHNS and CDR2 SASEGT. The CDR3 consists of 17 residues.

This sequence joins TRBV28 and TRBJ2-7, with 10 bases identical to TRBD1. The V gene's germline CDR1 is MDHEN and CDR2 SYDVKM. CDR3 size: 16 residues. V shed 5 bases, J shed 3 bases, and the junction held 10 bases outside the gene matches. CDR3 amino acids: CASSPPPGQGIYEQYF. For the CDR3, the DNA is TGTGCCAGCAGTCCACCTCCGGGACAGGGGATCTACGAGCAGTACTTC.

The chain combines TRBV29-1 with TRBJ1-2; 7 bases fit TRBD1. The germline V gene has CDR1 SQVTM and CDR2 ANQGSEA. The CDR3 totals 12 residues. V lost 3 bases and J lost 8; bases outside the gene matches: 6. The CDR3 nucleotides are TGCAGCGTTGAGGAGGGGGCGGCCGGCTACACCTTC. Amino acid sequence: CSVEEGAAGYTF.

V is TRBV3-1 (or the pseudogene TRBV3-2) and J is TRBJ1-1; D is uncertain. The germline CDR1 and CDR2 sequences are LGHDT and YNNKEL (reference sequence). The length of the CDR3 is 12 residues. V was trimmed by 4 bases and J by 8 bases, leaving 11 bases between them. In DNA, the CDR3 is TGTGCCAGCAGCCTGGTACGAGGGGAAGCTTTCTTT. Amino acids: CASSLVRGEAFF.

With regard to this clone: A read error may produce the germline difference seen at one junction end. The V and J genes are TRBV27 and TRBJ2-1; 13 bases align to TRBD2. The CDR3 contains 16 residues. In germline, CDR1 is MNHEY, CDR2 SMNVEV (reference sequence). Here the CDR3 reads CASSLYGLAGVNEQFF. Written as DNA, the CDR3 is TGTGCCAGCAGCTTATATGGACTAGCGGGAGTCAATGAGCAGTTCTTC.

The chain employs TRBV30 and TRBJ2-7; either TRBD1 or TRBD2 may supply D (7 bases each). The length of the CDR3 is 13 residues. V lost 5 bases and J lost 0, with 11 bases in between. Germline assignment: CDR1 GTSNPN and CDR2 SVGIG (reference sequence). CDR3 amino acids: CAWGRGPSYEQYF. The CDR3 DNA reads as TGTGCCTGGGGGAGGGGGCCCTCCTACGAGCAGTACTTC.

Comments on this clone: At one of its ends the junction is not consistent with the germline gene, which may arise from a read error. This sequence joins TRBV12-3 or TRBV12-4 and TRBJ1-1; the D gene is possibly TRBD1 (6 bases). The CDR3 is 11 amino acids. The CDR3: CASSSSGVGGF. The CDR3 region has the DNA TGTGCCAGCAGTTCCTCAGGGGTTGGAGGCTTT.

This chain uses TRBV14 with TRBJ2-3; D not certain. From germline, CDR1 is SGHDN and CDR2 FVKESK. V lost 5 bases and J lost 5, with 11 bases in between. The CDR3 loop spans 13 amino acids. The DNA for the CDR3 is TGTGCCAGCAGCTTCCAGACGGGAGATACGCAGTATTTT. Residues: CASSFQTGDTQYF.

The CDR3 DNA reads as TGCGCCAGCAGCCCCCCCGGGACTAGAACAATTACGAAGCAGTACTTC. Amino acids: CASSPPGTRTITKQYF. V is TRBV4-1 and J is TRBJ2-7, with 8 positions matching TRBD2. Looked up from germline, CDR1 is MGHRA and CDR2 is YSYEKL. Germline trimming cut 4 bases from V and 8 bases from J; bases unmatched to any gene: 16. The CDR3 spans 16 residues.